Following are 8 T cell receptor beta chains from one sample sequenced in a study of CD8 T cells in Susac syndrome. Reverse transcription of about 0.45 to 1 ug RNA was carried out with random hexamers. TCRdb re-called the immunoSEQ multiplex PCR reads with MiXCR, one entry per CDR3 protein. The table includes around 200,000 distinct CDR3 sequences, roughly nine tenths detected once. The sample was CD8+ T cells from PBMCs. The receptor set was obtained from a human donor with multiple sclerosis.

The V gene is TRBV7-9, the J gene TRBJ2-2; 9 positions match TRBD2. V shed 5 bases, J shed 5 bases, and the junction held 15 bases outside the gene matches. The CDR3 loop spans 18 amino acids. The germline CDR1 and CDR2 sequences are SEHNR and FQNEAQ (reference sequence). The chain's CDR3 is CASSPPAGGGARTGELFF. For the CDR3, the DNA is TGTGCCAGCAGCCCTCCTGCAGGCGGGGGGGCGCGAACCGGGGAGCTGTTTTTT.

The chain combines TRBV7-9 with TRBJ2-7; unclear D gene. The CDR3 contains 13 residues. Between the trimmed V and J ends, which lost 5 bases and 2 bases, there was a span of 10 bases. Germline assignment: CDR1 SEHNR and CDR2 FQNEAQ (reference sequence). Here the CDR3 reads CASSEEVPYEQYF. In nucleotides, the CDR3 is TGTGCCAGCAGCGAAGAGGTTCCCTACGAGCAGTACTTC.

The chain employs TRBV7-9 and TRBJ2-7; 10 bases align to TRBD2. The ends lost 1 base at V and 3 bases at J; junction bases unmatched: 3. The CDR3 length is 15 residues. The germline gives CDR1 SEHNR, CDR2 FQNEAQ (reference sequence). CDR3 nucleotides: TGTGCCAGCAGCTTAGGACTAGCGGGCCACTACGAGCAGTACTTC. Its translation: CASSLGLAGHYEQYF.

This chain connects TRBV4-3 to TRBJ1-2; 7 nucleotides line up with TRBD1. The CDR3 contains 14 residues. The junction had 2 bases not matched to a gene; V was cut back by 0 bases and J by 4 bases. Germline CDR1 is LGHNA and CDR2 is YSLEER. The DNA of the CDR3 is TGCGCCAGCAGCCAAGATCCAGGGGGCTATGGCTACACCTTC. This gives the protein CASSQDPGGYGYTF.

The genes are TRBV2 and TRBJ2-7; D is unclear. Germline V CDR1 and CDR2: SNHLY, FYNNEI. Trimming left V 2 bases short and J 6 bases short, with 8 bases between. The CDR3 has 12 residues. CDR3 in DNA: TGTGCCAGCAGTGAAATCGCGGCCGAGCAGTACTTC. It yields the protein CASSEIAAEQYF.

The genes are TRBV12-3 or TRBV12-4 and TRBJ1-5; D perhaps matches TRBD1 (6 bases). The CDR3 consists of 14 residues. V was shortened by 3 bases and J by 9 bases, with 15 bases between the two germline ends. CDR3 coding DNA: TGTGCCAGCAGTTTTGGGGCAGGGGTCTTGCCCCAGCATTTT. Amino acid sequence: CASSFGAGVLPQHF.

The chain carries TRBV18 and TRBJ2-7; tentatively, D is TRBD1 (6 bases). Germline V CDR1 and CDR2: KGHSH, LQKENI. V gave up 4 bases and J gave up 1 base, with 8 bases separating them. The CDR3 consists of 13 residues. The CDR3 here is CASSQGHSYEQYF. CDR3 sequence (DNA): TGTGCCAGCTCACAGGGACATTCCTACGAGCAGTACTTC.

This clonotype was seen a single time. This chain joins TRBV19 and TRBJ2-1; TRBD1 is a possible D gene (6 bases). CDR3 length equals 13 residues. V shed 7 bases and J shed 6 bases, with 13 bases lying between them. Germline values: CDR1 LNHDA, CDR2 SQIVND (reference sequence). The CDR3 spells CASNGRGGNEQFF. The CDR3 region has the DNA TGTGCCAGTAATGGTAGAGGGGGCAATGAGCAGTTCTTC.